The following is a T cell receptor beta chain sequence with its context. The entry originates in a study of blood T cell repertoires in COVID-19. The table came from immunoSEQ multiplex PCR; TCRdb's copy has only in-frame clones and leaves some out. The table lists approximately 40,000 clones, about 88% of them singletons, with under 45% in the top ten. Trimming removed 2 bases from V and 8 bases from J; junction bases left unmatched: 8. The CDR3 covers 15 residues. Germline assignment: CDR1 SGHKS and CDR2 YYEKEE (reference sequence). Sample: peripheral blood. V is TRBV5-5 and J is TRBJ2-1, with TRBD2 identical over 9 bases. This TCR was sampled from a human donor in a cohort sampled during active COVID-19. Here the CDR3 DNA reads TGTGCCAGCAGCTTAACTAGCGGGTTTTACGATGAGCAGTTCTTC. Translating it yields CASSLTSGFYDEQFF. The full variable domain, with the rest looked up from reference TRBV5-5 and TRBJ2-1, is DAGVTQSPTHLIKTRGQQVTLRCSPISGHKSVSWYQQVLGQGPQFIFQYYEKEERGRGNFPDRFSARQFPNYSSELNVNALLLGDSALYLCASSLTSGFYDEQFFGPGTRLTVL.